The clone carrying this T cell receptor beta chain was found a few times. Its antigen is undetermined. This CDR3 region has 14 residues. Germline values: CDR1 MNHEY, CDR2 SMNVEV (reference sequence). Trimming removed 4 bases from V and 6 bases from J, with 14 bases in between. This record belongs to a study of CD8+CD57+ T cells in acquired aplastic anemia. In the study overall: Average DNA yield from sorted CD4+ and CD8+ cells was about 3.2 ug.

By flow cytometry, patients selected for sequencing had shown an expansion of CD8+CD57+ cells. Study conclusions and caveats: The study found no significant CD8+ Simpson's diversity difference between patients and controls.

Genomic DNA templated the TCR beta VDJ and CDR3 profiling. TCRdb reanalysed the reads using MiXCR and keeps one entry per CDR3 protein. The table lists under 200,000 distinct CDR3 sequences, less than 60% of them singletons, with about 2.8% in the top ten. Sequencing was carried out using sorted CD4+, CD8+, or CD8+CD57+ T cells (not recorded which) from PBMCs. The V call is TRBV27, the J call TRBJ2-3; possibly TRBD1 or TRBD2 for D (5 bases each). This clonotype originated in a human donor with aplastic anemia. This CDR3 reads CASSWGRGGDTQYF. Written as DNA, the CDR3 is TGTGCCAGCAGTTGGGGACGGGGTGGGGATACGCAGTATTTT.